What follows are 25 T cell receptor beta chains derived from one specimen sequenced in a study of blood T cell repertoires in COVID-19 (dated by TCRdb to 2018 to 2020). Libraries were built with the immunoSEQ multiplex PCR assay. TCRdb stores this immuneACCESS table with in-frame sequences only. Part of the clones is absent; in the studies checked, under half of the shortfall reflects unresolved V genes, and no reason is known for the rest. Recorded for this sample are about 430,000 clones; approximately 90% of them occurred a single time. The ten largest clonotypes hold approximately 1.3% of the sample. Sequenced material: PBMCs or T cells enriched from blood (not recorded which). Receptors originate from a woman aged 18-35 years who had been exposed to COVID-19.

This chain joins TRBV19 and TRBJ2-7; 7 bases match TRBD1. This CDR3 comprises 14 residues. Germline V gene lookup returns CDR1 LNHDA and CDR2 SQIVND (reference sequence). Trimming removed 4 bases from V and 6 bases from J; junction bases left unmatched: 9. The CDR3 sequence is CASSTLDRDGEQYF. The CDR3 DNA sequence: TGTGCCAGTAGTACGCTCGACAGGGACGGCGAGCAGTACTTC.

The chain couples TRBV18 to TRBJ1-4, with a possible D match to TRBD1 (6 bases). CDR3 size: 14 residues. The germline V gene encodes CDR1 KGHSH and CDR2 LQKENI. V shed 3 bases and J shed 3 bases, with 8 bases lying between them. CDR3 sequence reads: CASSPDRANEKLFF. In DNA form, the CDR3 reads TGTGCCAGCTCACCGGACAGAGCTAATGAAAAACTGTTTTTT.

The chain is built from TRBV4-1 and TRBJ1-5; D is ambiguous. The CDR3 is 13 residues long. The V end lost 3 bases, the J end lost 7 bases, and 10 bases lay between the germline ends. Germline CDR1 MGHRA, CDR2 YSYEKL. CDR3 bases: TGCGCCAGCAGCCATGCGGGGAAGCAGCCCCAGCATTTT. The encoded protein is CASSHAGKQPQHF.

This chain uses TRBV20-1 with TRBJ1-2, with D possibly TRBD1 on 6 matching bases. V was clipped by 5 bases and J by 13 bases, with 11 bases between them. Germline CDR1 is DFQATT and CDR2 is SNEGSKA (reference sequence). The CDR3 has 9 amino acids. DNA of the CDR3: TGCAGTGCTTCCGACAGGCCCACCTTC. Protein: CSASDRPTF.

This clone appeared a single time. For the CDR3, the DNA is TGCAGTGCTAGTCTTCGACTAGCGGGGAAGACGGAGACCCAGTACTTC. It translates to CSASLRLAGKTETQYF. The rearrangement joins TRBV20-1 to TRBJ2-5; 11 nucleotides agree with TRBD2. Looked up from germline, CDR1 is DFQATT and CDR2 is SNEGSKA (reference sequence). This CDR3 region has 16 residues. V shed 3 bases and J 5 bases; nucleotides not matched to a gene: 11.

This clone was observed a few times. The CDR3 loop reads CASSLGTGGSSYNSPLHF. The CDR3 coding sequence is TGTGCCAGCAGCTTGGGGACAGGGGGCAGCTCCTATAATTCACCCCTCCACTTT. The chain links TRBV7-6 to TRBJ1-6, with 12 bases identical to TRBD1. The CDR3 has 18 amino acids. CDR1 and CDR2 from the germline V gene are SGHVS and FNYEAQ. V lost 3 bases and J lost 0; bases outside the gene matches: 3.

This clone was seen just once. The CDR3 coding sequence is TGTGCCAGCAGCCTGGCCTCTTCCGGGGAGCTGTTTTTT. It is translated as CASSLASSGELFF. This chain links TRBV14 with TRBJ2-2; no definite D call. The length of the CDR3 is 13 residues. Trimming pared 4 bases from V and 6 bases from J, leaving 9 bases between. Germline values: CDR1 SGHDN, CDR2 FVKESK.

The rearrangement uses TRBV7-8 and TRBJ2-3, with 10 bases fitting TRBD1. The CDR3 consists of 17 residues. The V gene's germline CDR1 is SGHVS and CDR2 FQNEAQ. V lost 2 bases to trimming and J lost 4 bases; unmatched junction nucleotides: 9. The CDR3 DNA sequence: TGTGCCAGCAGCTTATTAGTCTGGACAGGGGGTCCAGATACGCAGTATTTT. Its protein is CASSLLVWTGGPDTQYF.

The chain couples TRBV4-1 to TRBJ1-2, with D maybe TRBD1 (5 bases). Trimming stripped 0 bases from V and 11 bases from J, with 10 bases between. The CDR3 consists of 12 residues. Germline V CDR1 and CDR2: MGHRA, YSYEKL. CDR3 DNA: TGCGCCAGCAGCCAAGATGGGGCTACTTACACCTTC. Amino acids: CASSQDGATYTF.

The V and J genes are TRBV7-2 and TRBJ2-7, with D maybe TRBD2 (6 bases). From germline, CDR1 is SGHTA and CDR2 FQGNSA. CDR3 length: 16 residues. V was clipped by 0 bases and J by 3 bases, with 15 bases between them. Here the CDR3 DNA reads TGTGCCAGCAGCTTAGCGCCGGGGGAGGTGAGCTACGAGCAGTACTTC. It yields the protein CASSLAPGEVSYEQYF. The variable domain in full, with the rest retrieved from reference TRBV7-2 and TRBJ2-7, is GAGVSQSPSNKVTEKGKDVELRCDPISGHTALYWYRQSLGQGLEFLIYFQGNSAPDKSGLPSDRFSAERTGGSVSTLTIQRTQQEDSAVYLCASSLAPGEVSYEQYFGPGTRLTVT.

V and J are TRBV10-3 and TRBJ2-7, with a tentative D call TRBD2 (6 bases). Germline V lookup: CDR1 ENHRY, CDR2 SYGVKD. The CDR3 consists of 12 residues. V was cut by 1 base and J by 7 bases, with 8 bases left in between. CDR3 sequence: CAISEWGREQYF. CDR3 bases: TGTGCCATCAGTGAGTGGGGGAGGGAGCAGTACTTC.

V is TRBV6-6 and J is TRBJ1-5, with D possibly matching TRBD1 (5 bases). The germline V gene has CDR1 MNHNY and CDR2 SVGAGI (reference sequence). The length of the CDR3 is 15 residues. Trimming cost V 7 bases and J 5 bases, with 18 bases left between them. The CDR3 nucleotides read TGTGCCAGCACCACAGGAGACCCTTCTCATCAGCCCCAGCATTTT. It translates to CASTTGDPSHQPQHF.

V gene TRBV19 combines with J gene TRBJ2-3; D is ambiguous. The CDR3 is 13 amino acids. V lost 3 bases, J lost 3 bases, and 7 bases lay in between. Germline values: CDR1 LNHDA, CDR2 SQIVND (reference sequence). Written as DNA, the CDR3 is TGTGCCAGTAGTATCCCCGAGACAGATACGCAGTATTTT. It translates to CASSIPETDTQYF. The full variable domain, rest sourced from reference TRBV19 and TRBJ2-3, is DGGITQSPKYLFRKEGQNVTLSCEQNLNHDAMYWYRQDPGQGLRLIYYSQIVNDFQKGDIAEGYSVSREKKESFPLTVTSAQKNPTAFYLCASSIPETDTQYFGPGTRLTVL.

This chain joins TRBV23-1 and TRBJ2-7; perhaps TRBD1 as D (6 bases). TRBV23-1 qualifies as an ORF whose function is uncertain. The CDR3 consists of 16 residues. Between the trimmed V and J ends, which lost 2 bases and 0 bases, there was a span of 14 bases. The CDR3 region has the DNA TGCGCCAGCAGTCAAGACAGGTTGTGTAGCTCCTACGAGCAGTACTTC. It is translated as CASSQDRLCSSYEQYF.

This sequence joins TRBV30 and TRBJ2-7; a possible D gene is TRBD1 (7 bases). Trimming took off 5 bases at V and 2 bases at J, with 16 bases between the two ends. CDR1 is GTSNPN, CDR2 SVGIG, per germline (reference sequence). The CDR3 runs 14 residues. The CDR3 region is CAWGTGQRAYEQYF. For the CDR3, the DNA is TGTGCCTGGGGTACGGGACAGCGGGCCTACGAGCAGTACTTC.

The chain employs TRBV10-1 and TRBJ1-1; TRBD1 aligns across 9 bases. The CDR3 spans 13 residues. Germline CDR1 and CDR2: WNHNN and SYGVQD (reference sequence). The V and J ends lost 8 bases and 4 bases, in that order; junction bases with no gene match: 5. The DNA for the CDR3 is TGCGCCAGCTCAAGGGACAGGGTCACTGAAGCTTTCTTT. Protein sequence: CASSRDRVTEAFF.

This chain connects TRBV6-6 to TRBJ2-7; 8 positions agree with TRBD1. This CDR3 has 16 amino acids. Germline CDR1 is MNHNY and CDR2 is SVGAGI (reference sequence). Losses at the gene ends were 0 bases for V and 5 bases for J; bases not matched to a gene: 9. In nucleotides, the CDR3 is TGTGCCAGCAGTTACTCGGTCCAGGGGGCAGTTCACGAGCAGTACTTC. Amino acid sequence: CASSYSVQGAVHEQYF.

There are a few counts of this clone. V gene TRBV3-1 (or the pseudogene TRBV3-2) combines with J gene TRBJ1-2; D remains unclear. The V end was cut by 1 base, the J end by 7 bases, with 16 bases between. The CDR3 totals 15 residues. Looked up from germline, CDR1 is LGHDT and CDR2 is YNNKEL (reference sequence). The CDR3 DNA sequence: TGTGCCAGCAGCCAAGGTCCCACACAGTCGAGTGGCTACACCTTC. It yields the protein CASSQGPTQSSGYTF.

The chain recombines TRBV9 with TRBJ1-1, with D tentatively TRBD1 (6 bases). CDR1 and CDR2 from the germline V gene are SGDLS and YYNGEE. The CDR3 covers 16 residues. The ends were cut back, 0 bases at V and 4 bases at J, with 16 bases in the middle. Written as DNA, the CDR3 is TGTGCCAGCAGCGTAGTGCCGACAGGTGCGGGCACTGAAGCTTTCTTT. It codes for CASSVVPTGAGTEAFF.

This chain's CDR3 is CASIPDRVTDTQYF. The CDR3, as DNA: TGTGCCAGCATTCCGGACAGGGTAACAGATACGCAGTATTTT. The chain carries TRBV5-4 and TRBJ2-3; 8 positions match TRBD1. V was clipped by 6 bases and J by 3 bases; unmatched bases: 6. The CDR3 contains 14 residues. Germline V gives CDR1 SGHNT, CDR2 YYREEE (reference sequence).

This rearrangement joins TRBV10-3 to TRBJ2-2; 8 bases fit TRBD1. With V trimmed by 0 bases and J by 6 bases, 6 bases remained unmatched. This CDR3 contains 16 residues. The germline gives CDR1 ENHRY, CDR2 SYGVKD. The CDR3: CAISESGTGFAGELFF. The DNA for the CDR3 is TGTGCCATCAGTGAGTCGGGGACAGGCTTTGCCGGGGAGCTGTTTTTT.

The chain links TRBV9 to TRBJ2-7, with TRBD1 matching 11 bases. The CDR3 length is 15 residues. CDR1 is SGDLS, CDR2 YYNGEE, per germline. J gave up 0 bases and V 4 bases, and 3 bases lay outside the gene matches. Written as DNA, the CDR3 is TGTGCCAGCAGCCCTGGACAGGGGGCCTCCTACGAGCAGTACTTC. It is translated as CASSPGQGASYEQYF.

The chain links TRBV4-1 to TRBJ2-7, with TRBD1 matching over 7 bases. Germline CDR1 reads MGHRA; CDR2 reads YSYEKL. The CDR3 is made up of 15 amino acids. V lost 4 bases and J lost 2; bases outside the gene matches: 8. CDR3 DNA: TGCGCCAGCAGCCTAGACGGGGACAGCCCCTACGAGCAGTACTTC. Translated: CASSLDGDSPYEQYF.

The CDR3 loop reads CASSLRAGPLYEQYF. CDR3 nucleotides: TGTGCCAGCAGCCTCCGTGCAGGGCCCCTTTACGAGCAGTACTTC. The chain is built from TRBV2 and TRBJ2-7; D perhaps matches TRBD1 (5 bases). Germline V gene data show CDR1 as SNHLY and CDR2 as FYNNEI. The CDR3 has 15 residues. Trimming removed 6 bases from V and 4 bases from J, with 19 bases in between.

The chain employs TRBV28 and TRBJ1-6; unclear D gene. The V gene lost 7 bases and the J gene lost 11 bases, with 12 bases spanning the gap. The length of the CDR3 is 12 residues. Germline V gene sequence: CDR1 MDHEN, CDR2 SYDVKM. This chain's CDR3 is CASKSNPAPLHF. Written as DNA, the CDR3 is TGTGCCAGCAAGTCGAATCCAGCACCCCTCCACTTT.